This section outlines one TCR beta chain sequence together with its context. What it recognizes is unknown. These data originate in a study of shared clonotypes between healthy human individuals. Study details: Contributing individuals were a couple of females and three males aged 18 to 49.

Method: immunoSEQ multiplex PCR; TCRdb's copy keeps in-frame clones and lacks some. The profile shows about 2.4 million clones, 93% of them singletons. Germline CDR1 MNHNY, CDR2 SVGAGI (reference sequence). The CDR3 extends over 14 amino acids. V was shortened by 3 bases and J by 2 bases, with 11 bases between the two germline ends. Study-wide points: In general, naive subsets displayed greater estimated richness than memory subsets did. Sharing across four donors was seen in about 5% of naive CD4 clonotypes.

Source material: naive CD4+ T cells from PBMCs. Described subset: CD45RA+ positively selected. This sequence joins TRBV6-6 and TRBJ2-7; D may correspond to TRBD1 or TRBD2 (5 bases each). This clonotype was obtained from a man aged 18 to 29 in good health. Some clones in this sample may be carry-over from other donors' samples. The CDR3 region has the DNA TGTGCCAGCAGTTATGGGGGTATGACCTACGAGCAGTACTTC. It yields the protein CASSYGGMTYEQYF.